The 18 T cell receptor beta chains below were found in one sample sequenced in a study of blood T cells in healthy people across ages. Then a second PCR, running about 7 to 11 cycles, was carried out with a sample-barcoded 5' primer and a J-beta primer mix. MiXCR, applied by TCRdb to the 5' RACE reads, yields one record per CDR3 protein. The sample gives fewer than 1,000,000 distinct CDR3 sequences, around 45% of which show up once; about 19% is in the top ten. Sequenced material: blood. These receptor sequences come from a man aged 55-75 years in good health.

This clonotype was seen a few times. The chain couples TRBV7-8 to TRBJ2-5, with 14 bases fitting TRBD2. Per the germline V gene, CDR1 is SGHVS and CDR2 is FQNEAQ. J lost 2 bases, V lost 3 bases, and 5 bases had no gene match. This CDR3 is built from 17 residues. In DNA, the CDR3 is TGTGCCAGCAGCTTGGGGGGACTAGCGGGGGCACAAGAGACCCAGTACTTC. It translates to CASSLGGLAGAQETQYF.

V gene TRBV4-1 combines with J gene TRBJ1-4; 7 bases are a match to TRBD1. This CDR3 is built from 15 residues. Germline V CDR1 and CDR2: MGHRA, YSYEKL. After removal of 4 bases from V and 5 bases from J, the junction contained 7 bases not matched to a gene. In DNA form, the CDR3 reads TGCGCCAGCAGCCTACAGGGGCCGCCCAATGAAAAACTGTTTTTT. Its translation is CASSLQGPPNEKLFF.

This clonotype has a handful of counts. The V gene is TRBV6-5, the J gene TRBJ2-7; 7 bases line up with TRBD1. Trimming at V came to 4 bases and at J to 0 bases, leaving 9 bases not matched to a gene. Per the germline V gene, CDR1 is MNHEY and CDR2 is SVGAGI. The CDR3 has 16 amino acids. The CDR3 DNA reads TGTGCCAGCAGTTCAAACGGACAGGACCACTCCTACGAGCAGTACTTC. Amino acid sequence: CASSSNGQDHSYEQYF.

This clonotype was picked up a small number of times. The chain combines TRBV20-1 with TRBJ2-7, with 9 nucleotides matching TRBD2. The trim removed 0 bases at V and 3 bases at J, leaving 6 bases unmatched. This CDR3 is 15 amino acids long. Germline values: CDR1 DFQATT, CDR2 SNEGSKA (reference sequence). The DNA of the CDR3 is TGCAGTGCTAGAGATTCTGCTAGCGGGGACTACGAGCAGTACTTC. This gives the protein CSARDSASGDYEQYF.

The J gene is TRBJ2-7, the V gene TRBV20-1; D is perhaps TRBD2 (7 bases). The CDR3 is 15 amino acids. V was shortened by 5 bases and J by 1 base, with 18 bases between the two germline ends. Germline V gives CDR1 DFQATT, CDR2 SNEGSKA (reference sequence). CDR3 protein: CSACSIGRGSYEQYF. CDR3 nucleotides: TGCAGTGCTTGTTCCATTGGGAGGGGGTCCTACGAGCAGTACTTC.

This clonotype has more than one count but fewer than ten. The chain joins TRBV20-1 to TRBJ1-2; D is unresolved. Deletions cut 6 bases from V and 6 bases from J, with 8 bases between. This CDR3 is built from 10 residues. Germline-derived CDR1 and CDR2 are DFQATT and SNEGSKA (reference sequence). The CDR3: CSARRDGYTF. DNA of the CDR3: TGCAGTGCGAGAAGGGATGGCTACACCTTC.

This clonotype was counted only a few times. The chain uses TRBV20-1 and TRBJ1-5; 7 nucleotides match TRBD1. The CDR3 has 14 residues. Germline V gene data show CDR1 as DFQATT and CDR2 as SNEGSKA (reference sequence). V trimming: 7 bases; J trimming: 6 bases; junction bases outside the gene matches: 12. CDR3 in DNA: TGCAGTGTAAGTGGCCAGGGGGAAGGTCAGCCCCAGCATTTT. Protein sequence: CSVSGQGEGQPQHF.

The chain uses TRBV3-1 and TRBJ2-6; D remains unclear. Trimming took 7 bases from V and 4 from J, leaving 14 bases between them. Germline CDR1 LGHDT, CDR2 YNNKEL (reference sequence). CDR3 size: 15 residues. CDR3 loop: CASTMGSYGANVLTF. CDR3 nucleotide sequence: TGTGCCAGCACCATGGGCAGTTACGGGGCCAACGTCCTGACTTTC. The variable domain in full, completed from reference TRBV3-1 and TRBJ2-6, reads DTAVSQTPKYLVTQMGNDKSIKCEQNLGHDTMYWYKQDSKKFLKIMFSYNNKELIINETVPNRFSPKSPDKAHLNLHINSLELGDSAVYFCASTMGSYGANVLTFGAGSRLTVL.

The chain joins TRBV12-3 or TRBV12-4 to TRBJ1-2, with D perhaps matching TRBD1 (6 bases). The CDR3 covers 13 residues. Trimming shortened V by 3 bases and J by 4 bases, and 9 bases separated the two germline ends. The DNA for the CDR3 is TGTGCCAGCAGTTTGACGGACAGCTATGGCTACACCTTC. Its protein product is CASSLTDSYGYTF.

The chain employs TRBV25-1 and TRBJ2-1; D remains unclear. Deletions cut 2 bases from V and 5 bases from J, with 4 bases between. Germline values: CDR1 MGHDK, CDR2 SYGVNS. The CDR3 is 12 amino acids. The CDR3 loop reads CASSEPDNEQFF. As DNA, the CDR3 is TGTGCCAGCAGTGAACCGGACAATGAGCAGTTCTTC.

This chain connects TRBV7-2 to TRBJ2-5, with a possible D match to TRBD2 (6 bases). Looked up from germline, CDR1 is SGHTA and CDR2 is FQGNSA. Trimming took 2 bases from V and 5 from J, leaving 15 bases between them. The length of the CDR3 is 15 residues. The CDR3: CASSLSTRGFETQYF. In DNA, the CDR3 is TGTGCCAGCAGCTTAAGTACTCGGGGGTTTGAGACCCAGTACTTC.

J is TRBJ2-5 and V is TRBV7-9, with D possibly matching TRBD2 (6 bases). This CDR3 region has 13 residues. Germline CDR1 is SEHNR and CDR2 is FQNEAQ (reference sequence). Trimming took off 5 bases at V and 3 bases at J, with 10 bases between the two ends. CDR3 nucleotide sequence: TGTGCCAGCAGCAGGGACTTTAAAGAGACCCAGTACTTC. Amino acid sequence: CASSRDFKETQYF.

The chain has TRBV3-1 and TRBJ2-5, with 7 bases lining up with TRBD1. This CDR3 has 16 residues. The germline V gene has CDR1 LGHDT and CDR2 YNNKEL (reference sequence). V lost 5 bases to trimming and J lost 1 base; unmatched junction nucleotides: 10. The CDR3 loop reads CASSSGTEKFQETQYF. The CDR3 bases are TGTGCCAGCAGCTCCGGGACAGAGAAGTTCCAAGAGACCCAGTACTTC.

CDR3 in amino acids: CASRPGQGADQPQHF. Written as DNA, the CDR3 is TGTGCCAGCAGGCCGGGACAGGGGGCGGATCAGCCCCAGCATTTT. The J gene is TRBJ1-5, the V gene TRBV6-5, with TRBD1 matching over 12 bases. Germline trimming cut 6 bases from V and 5 bases from J; bases unmatched to any gene: 5. This CDR3 has 15 residues. Germline CDR1 reads MNHEY; CDR2 reads SVGAGI.

In its sample, this clonotype was seen a few times. This chain uses TRBV7-9 with TRBJ1-6, with 7 nucleotides matching TRBD1. Trimming at V came to 4 bases and at J to 10 bases, leaving 13 bases not matched to a gene. Looked up from germline, CDR1 is SEHNR and CDR2 is FQNEAQ (reference sequence). This CDR3 comprises 16 residues. CDR3 nucleotides: TGTGCCAGCAGCTCAGCCGGGACAGTCTATGGCTCACCCCTCCACTTT. It codes for CASSSAGTVYGSPLHF.

This clonotype was detected ten times or more. The rearrangement links TRBV5-1 to TRBJ2-7; 8 nucleotides match TRBD1. From germline, CDR1 is SGHRS and CDR2 YFSETQ. V shed 3 bases and J 5 bases; nucleotides not matched to a gene: 10. This CDR3 is 15 amino acids long. CDR3 sequence reads: CASSYGQTGDDEQYF. CDR3 in DNA: TGCGCCAGCAGCTACGGACAGACAGGGGATGACGAGCAGTACTTC. Based on the CDR3 plus reference TRBV5-1 and TRBJ2-7, the full variable domain is KAGVTQTPRYLIKTRGQQVTLSCSPISGHRSVSWYQQTPGQGLQFLFEYFSETQRNKGNFPGRFSGRQFSNSRSEMNVSTLELGDSALYLCASSYGQTGDDEQYFGPGTRLTVT.

This clonotype has more than one count but fewer than ten. This chain links TRBV25-1 with TRBJ1-1; tentative D call: TRBD1 (6 bases). CDR1 and CDR2 (germline): MGHDK, SYGVNS. CDR3 length equals 18 residues. Trimming removed 4 bases at V and 1 base at J, with 22 bases between. In DNA form, the CDR3 reads TGTGCCAGCAGTGCCCTCGGTGGGGGGCCGGGGAAGAACACTGAAGCTTTCTTT. Translation: CASSALGGGPGKNTEAFF.

This clonotype was counted between two and nine times. This rearrangement joins TRBV4-1 to TRBJ1-6, with 9 bases identical to TRBD1. The CDR3 totals 15 residues. V shed 0 bases and J 7 bases; nucleotides not matched to a gene: 1. Germline CDR1 and CDR2: MGHRA and YSYEKL. CDR3 in amino acids: CASSQDGQGNSPLHF. CDR3 DNA: TGCGCCAGCAGCCAAGACGGACAGGGGAATTCACCCCTCCACTTT.